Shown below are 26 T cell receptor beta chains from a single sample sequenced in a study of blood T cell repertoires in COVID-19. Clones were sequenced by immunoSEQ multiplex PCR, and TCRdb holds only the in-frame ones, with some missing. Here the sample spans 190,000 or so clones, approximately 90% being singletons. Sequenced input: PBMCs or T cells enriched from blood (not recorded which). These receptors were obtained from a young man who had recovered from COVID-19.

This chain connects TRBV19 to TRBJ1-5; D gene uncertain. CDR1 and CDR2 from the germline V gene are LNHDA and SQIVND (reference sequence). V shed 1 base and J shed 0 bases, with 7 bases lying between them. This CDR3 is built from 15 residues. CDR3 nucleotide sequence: TGTGCCAGTAGTATAGTTGCGGTTAGCAATCAGCCCCAGCATTTT. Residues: CASSIVAVSNQPQHF.

The CDR3 bases are TGTGCCAGCAGACCAGACAGGGCTAATTCACCCCTCCACTTT. Translated, it gives CASRPDRANSPLHF. The gene calls are TRBV6-5 and TRBJ1-6; 7 bases agree with TRBD1. CDR1 MNHEY and CDR2 SVGAGI come from the germline V gene. The CDR3 is made up of 14 amino acids. V lost 6 bases to trimming and J lost 6 bases; unmatched junction nucleotides: 5.

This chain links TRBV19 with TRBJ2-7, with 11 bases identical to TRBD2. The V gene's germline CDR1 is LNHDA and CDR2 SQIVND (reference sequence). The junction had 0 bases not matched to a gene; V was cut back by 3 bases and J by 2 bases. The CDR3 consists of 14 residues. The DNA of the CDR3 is TGTGCCAGTAGTATGGGACTAGCGGCCTACGAGCAGTACTTC. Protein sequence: CASSMGLAAYEQYF.

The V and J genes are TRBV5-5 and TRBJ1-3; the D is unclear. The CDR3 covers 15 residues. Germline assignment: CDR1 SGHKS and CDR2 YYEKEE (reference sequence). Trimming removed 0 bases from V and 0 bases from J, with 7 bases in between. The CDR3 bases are TGTGCCAGCAGCTTGGCGGGATCCTCTGGAAACACCATATATTTT. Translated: CASSLAGSSGNTIYF. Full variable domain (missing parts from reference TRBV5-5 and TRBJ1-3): DAGVTQSPTHLIKTRGQQVTLRCSPISGHKSVSWYQQVLGQGPQFIFQYYEKEERGRGNFPDRFSARQFPNYSSELNVNALLLGDSALYLCASSLAGSSGNTIYFGEGSWLTVV.

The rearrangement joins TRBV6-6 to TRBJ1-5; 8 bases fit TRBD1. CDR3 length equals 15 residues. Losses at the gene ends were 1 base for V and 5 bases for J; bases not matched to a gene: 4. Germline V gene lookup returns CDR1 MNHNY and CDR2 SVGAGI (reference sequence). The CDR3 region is CASSYFGQGHQPQHF. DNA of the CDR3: TGTGCCAGCAGTTACTTTGGACAGGGACATCAGCCCCAGCATTTT.

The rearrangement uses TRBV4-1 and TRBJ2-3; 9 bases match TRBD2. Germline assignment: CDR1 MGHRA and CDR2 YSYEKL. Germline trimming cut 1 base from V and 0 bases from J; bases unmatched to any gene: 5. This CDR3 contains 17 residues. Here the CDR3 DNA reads TGCGCCAGCAGCCAAGGACTAGCGGTTCGAAGCACAGATACGCAGTATTTT. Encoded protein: CASSQGLAVRSTDTQYF.

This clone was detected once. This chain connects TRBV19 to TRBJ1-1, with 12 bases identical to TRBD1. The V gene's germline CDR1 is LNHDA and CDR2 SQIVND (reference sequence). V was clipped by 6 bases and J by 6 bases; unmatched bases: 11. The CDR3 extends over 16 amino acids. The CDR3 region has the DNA TGTGCCAGTAGCACCGGGACAGGGGGCGCGCTCTCTGAAGCTTTCTTT. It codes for CASSTGTGGALSEAFF.

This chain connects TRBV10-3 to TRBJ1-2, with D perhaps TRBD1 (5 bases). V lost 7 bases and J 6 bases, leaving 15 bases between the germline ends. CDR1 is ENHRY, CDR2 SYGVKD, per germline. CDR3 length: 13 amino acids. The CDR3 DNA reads TGTGCCATCAACGTGGGGGGAATGGATGGCTACACCTTC. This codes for CAINVGGMDGYTF.

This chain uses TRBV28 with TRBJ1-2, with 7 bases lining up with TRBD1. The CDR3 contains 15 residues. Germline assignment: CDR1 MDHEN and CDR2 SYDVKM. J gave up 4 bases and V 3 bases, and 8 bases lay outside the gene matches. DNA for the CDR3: TGTGCCAGCAGTTTCAGGGGGGCGAAAACCTATGGCTACACCTTC. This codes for CASSFRGAKTYGYTF.

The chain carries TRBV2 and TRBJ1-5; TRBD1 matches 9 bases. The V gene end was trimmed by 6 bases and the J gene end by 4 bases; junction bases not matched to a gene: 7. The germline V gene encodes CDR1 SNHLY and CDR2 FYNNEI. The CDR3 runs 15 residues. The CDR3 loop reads CASSDRDRDNQPQHF. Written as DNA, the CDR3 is TGTGCCAGCAGCGACCGGGACAGGGATAATCAGCCCCAGCATTTT.

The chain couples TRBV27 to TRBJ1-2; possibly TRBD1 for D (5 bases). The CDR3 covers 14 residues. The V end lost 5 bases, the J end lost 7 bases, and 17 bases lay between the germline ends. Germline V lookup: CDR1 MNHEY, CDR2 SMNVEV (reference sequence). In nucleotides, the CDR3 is TGTGCCAGCAGTGGGCGGGGGTGGGCGGGTGGCTACACCTTC. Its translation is CASSGRGWAGGYTF.

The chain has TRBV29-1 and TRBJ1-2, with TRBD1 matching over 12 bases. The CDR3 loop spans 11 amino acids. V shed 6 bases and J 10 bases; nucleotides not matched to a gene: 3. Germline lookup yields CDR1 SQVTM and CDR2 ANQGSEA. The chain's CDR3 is CSVGQGAIYTF. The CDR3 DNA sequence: TGCAGCGTGGGACAGGGGGCCATCTACACCTTC.

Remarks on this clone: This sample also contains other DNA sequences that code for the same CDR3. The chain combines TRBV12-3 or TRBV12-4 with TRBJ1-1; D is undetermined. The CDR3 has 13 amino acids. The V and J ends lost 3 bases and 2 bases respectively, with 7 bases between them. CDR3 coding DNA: TGTGCCAGCAGTTTTCGAGTAAACACTGAAGCTTTCTTT. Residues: CASSFRVNTEAFF.

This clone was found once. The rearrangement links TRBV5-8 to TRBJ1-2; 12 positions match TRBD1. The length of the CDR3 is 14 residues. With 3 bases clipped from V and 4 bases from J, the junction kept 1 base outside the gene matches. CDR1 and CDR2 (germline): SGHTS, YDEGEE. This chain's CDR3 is CASSWGQGAYGYTF. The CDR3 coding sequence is TGTGCCAGCAGCTGGGGACAGGGGGCCTATGGCTACACCTTC.

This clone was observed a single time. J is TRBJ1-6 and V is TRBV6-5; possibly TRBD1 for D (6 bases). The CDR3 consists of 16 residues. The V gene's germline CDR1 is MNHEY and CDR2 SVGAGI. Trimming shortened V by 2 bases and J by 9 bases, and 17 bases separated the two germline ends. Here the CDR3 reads CASSYGGGADGSPLHF. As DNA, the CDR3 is TGTGCCAGCAGTTACGGGGGGGGCGCAGATGGTTCACCCCTCCACTTT.

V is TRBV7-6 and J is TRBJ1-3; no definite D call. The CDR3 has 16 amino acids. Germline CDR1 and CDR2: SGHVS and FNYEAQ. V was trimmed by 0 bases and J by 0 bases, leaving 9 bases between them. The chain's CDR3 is CASSLARVSSGNTIYF. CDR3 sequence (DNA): TGTGCCAGCAGCTTAGCGCGGGTTAGCTCTGGAAACACCATATATTTT.

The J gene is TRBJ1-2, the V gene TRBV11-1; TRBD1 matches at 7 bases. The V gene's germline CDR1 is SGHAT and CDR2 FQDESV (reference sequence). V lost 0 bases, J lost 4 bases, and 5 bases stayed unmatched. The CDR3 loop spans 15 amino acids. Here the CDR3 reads CASSLAPDRIYGYTF. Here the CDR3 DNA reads TGTGCCAGCAGCTTAGCCCCGGACAGGATCTATGGCTACACCTTC.

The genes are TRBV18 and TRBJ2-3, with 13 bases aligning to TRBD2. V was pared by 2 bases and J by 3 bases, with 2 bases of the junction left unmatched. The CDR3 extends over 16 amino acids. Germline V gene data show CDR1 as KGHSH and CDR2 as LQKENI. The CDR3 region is CASSPGLAGVTDTQYF. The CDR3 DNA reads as TGTGCCAGCTCACCAGGACTAGCGGGAGTAACAGATACGCAGTATTTT.

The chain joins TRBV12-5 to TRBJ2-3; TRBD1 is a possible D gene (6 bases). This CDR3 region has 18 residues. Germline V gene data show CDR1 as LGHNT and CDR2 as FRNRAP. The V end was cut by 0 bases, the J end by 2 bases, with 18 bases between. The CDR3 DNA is TGTGCTAGTGGTTTGGTAGGGGGAAACAGGTTAATCACAGATACGCAGTATTTT. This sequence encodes CASGLVGGNRLITDTQYF.

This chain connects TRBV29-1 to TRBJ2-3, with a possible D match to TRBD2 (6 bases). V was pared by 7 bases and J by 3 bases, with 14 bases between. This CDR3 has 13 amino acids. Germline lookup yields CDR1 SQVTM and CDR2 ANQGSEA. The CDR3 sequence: CSGVRDSTDTQYF. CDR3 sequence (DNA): TGCAGCGGGGTCCGGGACTCTACAGATACGCAGTATTTT.

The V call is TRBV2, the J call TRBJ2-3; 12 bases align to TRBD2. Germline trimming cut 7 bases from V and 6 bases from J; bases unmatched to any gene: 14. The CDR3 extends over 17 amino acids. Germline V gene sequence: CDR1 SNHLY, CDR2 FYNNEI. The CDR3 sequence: CASTTRASGGASDTQYF. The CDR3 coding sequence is TGTGCCAGCACCACCCGCGCTAGCGGGGGGGCCTCGGATACGCAGTATTTT.

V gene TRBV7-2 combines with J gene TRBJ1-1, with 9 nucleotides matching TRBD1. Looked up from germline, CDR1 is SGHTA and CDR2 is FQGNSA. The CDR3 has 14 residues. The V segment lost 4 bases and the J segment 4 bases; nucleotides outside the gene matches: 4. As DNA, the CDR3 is TGTGCCAGCAGCTCTGACAGGGGGGGCACTGAAGCTTTCTTT. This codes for CASSSDRGGTEAFF.

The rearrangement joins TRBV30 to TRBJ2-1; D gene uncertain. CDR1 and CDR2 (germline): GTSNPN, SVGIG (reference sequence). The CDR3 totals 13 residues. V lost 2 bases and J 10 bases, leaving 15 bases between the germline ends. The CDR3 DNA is TGTGCCTGGAGTAGTACACCAAAGCGAGAGCAGTTCTTC. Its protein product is CAWSSTPKREQFF.

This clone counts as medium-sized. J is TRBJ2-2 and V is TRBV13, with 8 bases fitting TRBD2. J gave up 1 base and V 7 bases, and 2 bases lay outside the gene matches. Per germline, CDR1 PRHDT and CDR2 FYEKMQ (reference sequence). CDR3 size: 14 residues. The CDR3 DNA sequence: TGTGCCAGCACACTAGCGGAGAACACCGGGGAGCTGTTTTTT. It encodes CASTLAENTGELFF.

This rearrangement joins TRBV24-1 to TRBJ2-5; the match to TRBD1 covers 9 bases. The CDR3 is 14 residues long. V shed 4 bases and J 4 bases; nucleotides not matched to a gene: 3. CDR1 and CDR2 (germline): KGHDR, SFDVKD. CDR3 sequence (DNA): TGTGCCACCAGTGAACCGACAGGGGGAGAGACCCAGTACTTC. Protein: CATSEPTGGETQYF.

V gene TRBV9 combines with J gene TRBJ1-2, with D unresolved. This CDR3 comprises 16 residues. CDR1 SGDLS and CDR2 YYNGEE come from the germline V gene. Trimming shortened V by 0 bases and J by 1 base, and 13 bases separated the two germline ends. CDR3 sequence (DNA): TGTGCCAGCAGCGTAGCCCCTCGAGTGGTTAACTATGGCTACACCTTC. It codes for CASSVAPRVVNYGYTF.